Below, 22 T cell receptor beta chains from the same sample are listed, as sequenced in a study of lymphopenia after photon versus proton radiotherapy (dated by TCRdb to the late 2010s). Library construction relied on the immunoSEQ multiplex PCR assay. TCRdb holds this immuneACCESS table with in-frame rearrangements only. Some clones are missing; in checked studies, unresolved V genes explain under half, and the rest has no known cause. This sample gives 70,000 or so clones in total; just over 90% of them show up just once. The ten largest clones take up less than 3.5% of the sample. The source was peripheral blood, collected from a patient treated with photon-based radiotherapy. These receptors were taken from a woman in her seventies with pancreatic cancer.

The chain links TRBV7-3 to TRBJ2-7; either TRBD1 or TRBD2 may supply D (6 bases each). Looked up from germline, CDR1 is SGHTA and CDR2 is FQGTGA. This CDR3 contains 15 residues. The V end was cut by 3 bases, the J end by 1 base, with 13 bases between. The CDR3 region has the DNA TGTGCCAGCAGCTTGGGGGGCCAGTTATCCTACGAGCAGTACTTC. Protein: CASSLGGQLSYEQYF.

The chain is built from TRBV11-3 and TRBJ2-7, with 7 bases fitting TRBD2. This CDR3 region has 16 residues. V shed 4 bases, J shed 0 bases, and the junction held 9 bases outside the gene matches. CDR1 SGHNT and CDR2 YENEEA come from the germline V gene. The chain's CDR3 is CASSSWGGPSSYEQYF. In DNA, the CDR3 is TGTGCCAGCAGCTCTTGGGGGGGTCCGAGCTCCTACGAGCAGTACTTC.

The chain has TRBV5-6 and TRBJ2-2, with TRBD1 identical over 8 bases. Germline V gives CDR1 SGHDT, CDR2 YYEEEE. The CDR3 is 15 residues long. Trimming cost V 5 bases and J 6 bases; bases outside gene matches: 9. CDR3 bases: TGTGCCAGCAGGCACGAGACAGGGGCCCCCGGGGAGCTGTTTTTT. This codes for CASRHETGAPGELFF.

This chain connects TRBV5-4 to TRBJ2-3; TRBD2 agrees at 9 bases. The CDR3 is made up of 18 amino acids. From germline, CDR1 is SGHNT and CDR2 YYREEE (reference sequence). The J segment lost 4 bases and the V segment lost 5 bases, leaving 17 bases of the junction unmatched. The CDR3 bases are TGTGCCAGCAGTTCACAAACTTTTGCGGGAGGGAGGGCAGATACGCAGTATTTT. It is translated as CASSSQTFAGGRADTQYF.

The gene calls are TRBV11-2 and TRBJ2-3; no definite D call. Trimming took 4 bases from V and 6 from J, leaving 20 bases between them. Per the germline V gene, CDR1 is SGHAT and CDR2 is FQNNGV. This CDR3 has 16 residues. The CDR3 DNA is TGTGCCAGCAGCTCATCCGGAGTCGACTTATCGGATACGCAGTATTTT. Translated: CASSSSGVDLSDTQYF.

The V gene is TRBV29-1, the J gene TRBJ1-1; D call uncertain. Deletions cut 5 bases from V and 1 base from J, with 11 bases between. The CDR3 extends over 13 amino acids. Germline CDR1 is SQVTM and CDR2 is ANQGSEA. The CDR3 DNA follows: TGCAGCGTTCGGGTGGGCCCGAACACTGAAGCTTTCTTT. Translating gives CSVRVGPNTEAFF. Together with reference TRBV29-1 and TRBJ1-1, the CDR3 gives the full variable domain: SAVISQKPSRDICQRGTSLTIQCQVDSQVTMMFWYRQQPGQSLTLIATANQGSEATYESGFVIDKFPISRPNLTFSTLTVSNMSPEDSSIYLCSVRVGPNTEAFFGQGTRLTVV.

This clone was seen just once. This chain joins TRBV4-2 and TRBJ2-1; the match to TRBD2 covers 13 bases. The J segment lost 9 bases and the V segment lost 0 bases, leaving 5 bases of the junction unmatched. Germline CDR1 and CDR2: LGHNA and YNFKEQ. This CDR3 contains 16 residues. This CDR3 is CASSQDSTSGRVEQFF. CDR3 in DNA: TGTGCCAGCAGCCAAGATAGCACTAGCGGGAGGGTTGAGCAGTTCTTC.

The chain recombines TRBV5-1 with TRBJ1-1; D is perhaps TRBD1 (6 bases). The CDR3 consists of 16 residues. CDR1 and CDR2 from the germline V gene are SGHRS and YFSETQ. Trimming took 0 bases from V and 1 from J, leaving 13 bases between them. CDR3 sequence (DNA): TGCGCCAGCAGCTTGGATTTGGGGGCGAGGAACACTGAAGCTTTCTTT. It codes for CASSLDLGARNTEAFF.

This clone came up once. J is TRBJ1-5 and V is TRBV6-1, with D unresolved. Trimming cost V 7 bases and J 0 bases, with 13 bases left between them. This CDR3 is 15 amino acids long. Germline assignment: CDR1 MNHNS and CDR2 SASEGT. The CDR3 sequence is CASTPGGVSNQPQHF. The CDR3 nucleotides are TGTGCCAGCACCCCAGGTGGGGTTAGCAATCAGCCCCAGCATTTT.

The chain carries TRBV25-1 and TRBJ2-4; no clear D. V was shortened by 3 bases and J by 1 base, with 7 bases between the two germline ends. CDR1 is MGHDK, CDR2 SYGVNS, per germline. The CDR3 runs to 14 residues. CDR3 sequence reads: CASSDVGAKNIQYF. The CDR3 nucleotides read TGTGCCAGCAGTGACGTGGGGGCCAAAAACATTCAGTACTTC.

This sequence joins TRBV5-8 and TRBJ2-7; 8 positions match TRBD1. The junction had 3 bases not matched to a gene; V was cut back by 4 bases and J by 6 bases. The CDR3 loop spans 12 amino acids. The germline V gene encodes CDR1 SGHTS and CDR2 YDEGEE. The CDR3 protein is CASSRTGLEQYF. The CDR3 DNA follows: TGTGCCAGCAGCAGGACAGGGCTCGAGCAGTACTTC.

The rearrangement joins TRBV11-2 to TRBJ1-1; D is ambiguous. CDR1 SGHAT and CDR2 FQNNGV come from the germline V gene. The V gene lost 8 bases and the J gene lost 3 bases, with 10 bases spanning the gap. This CDR3 contains 12 residues. In DNA form, the CDR3 reads TGTGCCAGCCTTATCCAGTACACTGAAGCTTTCTTT. Translating it yields CASLIQYTEAFF.

A remark on this clone: The junction departs from the called germline gene at one end, perhaps through a read error. V is TRBV7-7 and J is TRBJ2-7, with unresolved D. The CDR3 runs to 14 residues. The germline V gene has CDR1 SSHAT and CDR2 FNYEAQ (reference sequence). The CDR3 is CASSLDPVSGEQYF. The CDR3 DNA sequence: TGTGCTAGCAGCTTAGATCCGGTTTCTGGCGAGCAGTACTTC.

The rearrangement uses TRBV5-1 and TRBJ2-7; the match to TRBD2 covers 8 bases. V lost 3 bases to trimming and J lost 3 bases; unmatched junction nucleotides: 5. This CDR3 has 14 amino acids. Germline V gene data show CDR1 as SGHRS and CDR2 as YFSETQ. This chain's CDR3 is CASSWSGSNYEQYF. CDR3 coding DNA: TGCGCCAGCAGCTGGAGCGGGAGTAACTACGAGCAGTACTTC. Complete variable domain (other parts from reference TRBV5-1 and TRBJ2-7): KAGVTQTPRYLIKTRGQQVTLSCSPISGHRSVSWYQQTPGQGLQFLFEYFSETQRNKGNFPGRFSGRQFSNSRSEMNVSTLELGDSALYLCASSWSGSNYEQYFGPGTRLTVT.

The chain employs TRBV29-1 and TRBJ2-7; D remains ambiguous. This CDR3 region has 13 residues. The V gene's germline CDR1 is SQVTM and CDR2 ANQGSEA. V lost 3 bases and J lost 3, with 12 bases in between. DNA of the CDR3: TGCAGCGTTGATCTTGGGGTGGGCTACGAGCAGTACTTC. It translates to CSVDLGVGYEQYF.

This clone was recorded once. The chain employs TRBV11-3 and TRBJ2-7; TRBD2 matches at 11 bases. The CDR3 is 15 residues long. Trimming cost V 7 bases and J 4 bases; bases outside gene matches: 9. Germline-derived CDR1 and CDR2 are SGHNT and YENEEA. The CDR3 protein is CASTRGLAGGYEQYF. Here the CDR3 DNA reads TGTGCCAGCACCCGAGGGCTAGCGGGAGGATACGAGCAGTACTTC. Using reference TRBV11-3 and TRBJ2-7 for the parts outside the CDR3, the full variable domain is EAGVVQSPRYKIIEKKQPVAFWCNPISGHNTLYWYLQNLGQGPELLIRYENEEAVDDSQLPKDRFSAERLKGVDSTLKIQPAELGDSAVYLCASTRGLAGGYEQYFGPGTRLTVT.

The chain uses TRBV7-3 and TRBJ2-3, with 10 positions matching TRBD2. The germline gives CDR1 SGHTA, CDR2 FQGTGA. The CDR3 loop spans 18 amino acids. Trimming cost V 4 bases and J 5 bases; bases outside gene matches: 15. The CDR3 loop reads CASSSSPPSGRGVDTQYF. The CDR3 coding sequence is TGTGCCAGCAGCTCCTCGCCCCCTAGCGGGAGAGGGGTAGATACGCAGTATTTT.

The genes are TRBV28 and TRBJ2-1; 7 positions match TRBD1. The CDR3 consists of 18 residues. The germline V gene has CDR1 MDHEN and CDR2 SYDVKM. Trimming took 5 bases from V and 2 from J; bases not matched to a gene: 15. The CDR3 bases are TGTGCCAGCAGTCCTACCCTCAACAGGGGAAGACCCTACAATGAGCAGTTCTTC. Its translation: CASSPTLNRGRPYNEQFF.

This clone was counted only a few times. This chain connects TRBV29-1 to TRBJ2-7; tentative D call: TRBD1 (6 bases). The CDR3 runs to 12 residues. V was trimmed by 6 bases and J by 5 bases, leaving 14 bases between them. CDR1 is SQVTM, CDR2 ANQGSEA, per germline. CDR3: CSVRPTGNEQYF. The CDR3 coding sequence is TGCAGCGTCCGTCCGACAGGAAACGAGCAGTACTTC.

The CDR3 spells CASSLDLRLGGAAFF. The CDR3 DNA reads as TGTGCCAGCAGCTTAGACCTCCGACTAGGCGGTGCGGCTTTCTTT. This sequence joins TRBV7-2 and TRBJ1-1, with D hard to call. Germline V gene data show CDR1 as SGHTA and CDR2 as FQGNSA. The CDR3 is 15 amino acids. V lost 1 base to trimming and J lost 11 bases, with 20 bases between them.

The chain employs TRBV11-3 and TRBJ1-6; D remains unclear. The CDR3 has 13 residues. Trimming removed 3 bases at V and 6 bases at J, with 6 bases between. CDR1 SGHNT and CDR2 YENEEA come from the germline V gene. CDR3 amino acids: CASSFRPNSPLHF. In nucleotides, the CDR3 is TGTGCCAGCAGCTTTCGACCTAATTCACCCCTCCACTTT.

The chain is built from TRBV4-2 and TRBJ2-5; D is unclear. Near its end, the DNA agrees better with TRBJ2-7, so the J call may be wrong. The CDR3 runs 14 residues. CDR1 LGHNA and CDR2 YNFKEQ come from the germline V gene. The CDR3 DNA reads TGTGCCAGCAGCCAAGAAGGAACCTCCTACGAGCAGTACTTC. Residues: CASSQEGTSYEQYF.